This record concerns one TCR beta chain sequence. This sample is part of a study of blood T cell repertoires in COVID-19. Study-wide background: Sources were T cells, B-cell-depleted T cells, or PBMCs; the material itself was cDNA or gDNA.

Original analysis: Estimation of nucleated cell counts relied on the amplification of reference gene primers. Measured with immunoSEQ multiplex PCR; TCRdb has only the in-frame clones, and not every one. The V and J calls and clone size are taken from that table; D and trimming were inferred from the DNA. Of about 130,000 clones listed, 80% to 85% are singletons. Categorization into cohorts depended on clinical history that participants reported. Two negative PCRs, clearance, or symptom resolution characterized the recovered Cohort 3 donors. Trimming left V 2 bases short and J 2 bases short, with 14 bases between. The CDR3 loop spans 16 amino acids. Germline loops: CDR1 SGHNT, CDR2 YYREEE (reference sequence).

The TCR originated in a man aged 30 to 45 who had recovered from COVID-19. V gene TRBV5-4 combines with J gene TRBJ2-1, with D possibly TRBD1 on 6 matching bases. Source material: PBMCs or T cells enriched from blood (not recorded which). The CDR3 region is CASSLLGQTAYNEQFF. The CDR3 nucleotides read TGTGCCAGCAGCTTACTCGGACAGACCGCCTACAATGAGCAGTTCTTC.